What follows are 4 T cell receptor beta chains derived from one specimen sequenced in a study of blood T cell repertoires in COVID-19. Clones were sequenced by immunoSEQ multiplex PCR, and TCRdb holds only the in-frame ones, with some missing. Of roughly 40,000 clones in the sample, about 82% were seen once. Sequencing was carried out using peripheral blood. The receptors originated from a man in his 70s with acute or convalescent COVID-19.

The chain employs TRBV15 and TRBJ2-2, with 9 bases lining up with TRBD2. This CDR3 region has 15 residues. With V trimmed by 3 bases and J by 5 bases, 4 bases remained unmatched. From germline, CDR1 is LNHNV and CDR2 YYDKDF (reference sequence). The CDR3 DNA follows: TGTGCCACCAGCAGTGGACTAGCGAGAACCGGGGAGCTGTTTTTT. Residues: CATSSGLARTGELFF.

Written as DNA, the CDR3 is TGTGCCAGCAGTGTCTACAGCTATGGCTACACCTTC. This sequence encodes CASSVYSYGYTF. The V gene is TRBV25-1, the J gene TRBJ1-2, with D unresolved. CDR1 is MGHDK and CDR2 is SYGVNS in the germline V gene. Trimming took off 4 bases at V and 4 bases at J, with 7 bases between the two ends. CDR3 length: 12 residues.

The chain recombines TRBV10-2 with TRBJ2-7; 9 bases map to TRBD2. V shed 4 bases, J shed 2 bases, and the junction held 3 bases outside the gene matches. The germline CDR1 and CDR2 sequences are WSHSY and SAAADI. This CDR3 is built from 14 residues. This CDR3 reads CASSAAGGTYEQYF. CDR3 sequence (DNA): TGCGCCAGCAGTGCCGCGGGAGGGACCTACGAGCAGTACTTC.

The chain carries TRBV6-5 and TRBJ2-7; TRBD1 agrees at 10 bases. This CDR3 has 12 amino acids. Trimming at V came to 10 bases and at J to 2 bases, leaving 2 bases not matched to a gene. CDR1 MNHEY and CDR2 SVGAGI come from the germline V gene. As DNA, the CDR3 is TGTGCCACTGGGACAGGGGCCTACGAGCAGTACTTC. Amino acids: CATGTGAYEQYF.